This is a list of T cell receptor beta chains from one sample in a study of blood T cell repertoires in COVID-19. Assay used: immunoSEQ multiplex PCR; TCRdb lists only in-frame clones, some missing. The table shows some 150,000 clones, with around nine tenths occurring only once. What was sequenced was peripheral blood. The source is an older man with acute or convalescent COVID-19. The CDR3 runs from the conserved cysteine through the conserved F or W. The D gene is left open where the match is weak. Only some rows state a clone size, as once, few, many or a class for expanded clones.

D: .; V: TRBV5-1; J: TRBJ2-7; size: .; CDR3: CASTPGGSSVERYF; DNA: TGCGCCAGCACCCCGGGGGGCAGCTCCGTTGAGCGGTACTTC
D: .; V: TRBV5-1; J: TRBJ1-5; size: once; CDR3: CASSLAGLNQPQHF; DNA: TGCGCCAGCAGCTTGGCAGGGCTCAATCAGCCCCAGCATTTT
D: .; V: TRBV12-3/TRBV12-4; J: TRBJ1-1; size: .; CDR3: CASSELRDTEAFF; DNA: TGTGCCAGCAGTGAATTACGGGACACTGAAGCTTTCTTT
D: TRBD1; V: TRBV9; J: TRBJ2-7; size: .; CDR3: CASSVAGQGAYEQYF; DNA: TGTGCCAGCAGCGTAGCCGGACAGGGAGCCTACGAGCAGTACTTC
D: TRBD2; V: TRBV7-3; J: TRBJ2-3; size: .; CDR3: CASSFGGARPDTQYF; DNA: TGTGCCAGCAGCTTCGGGGGGGCGAGGCCAGATACGCAGTATTTT
D: .; V: TRBV5-4; J: TRBJ2-6; size: .; CDR3: CASSPDSRSGANVLTF; DNA: TGTGCCAGCAGCCCCGACTCTCGATCGGGGGCCAACGTCCTGACTTTC
D: .; V: TRBV11-2; J: TRBJ1-1; size: once; CDR3: CASSSADRRGTEAFF; DNA: TGTGCCAGCAGCTCAGCGGACCGGCGGGGCACTGAAGCTTTCTTT
D: .; V: TRBV4-1; J: TRBJ1-5; size: .; CDR3: CASSQQSSDSGFSNQPQHF; DNA: TGCGCCAGCAGCCAACAGAGCTCGGACAGTGGTTTTAGCAATCAGCCCCAGCATTTT
D: TRBD1; V: TRBV4-1; J: TRBJ2-3; size: .; CDR3: CASSPWTGGYTDTQYF; DNA: TGCGCCAGCAGCCCCTGGACAGGGGGTTACACAGATACGCAGTATTTT
D: TRBD2; V: TRBV5-6; J: TRBJ2-7; size: many; CDR3: CASSPRGVAYEQYF; DNA: TGTGCCAGCAGCCCGCGGGGGGTGGCCTACGAGCAGTACTTC
D: .; V: TRBV5-1; J: TRBJ2-1; size: .; CDR3: CASSPRVGQSYNEQFF; DNA: TGCGCCAGCAGCCCCCGTGTGGGGCAATCCTACAATGAGCAGTTCTTC
D: .; V: TRBV5-1; J: TRBJ2-7; size: few; CDR3: CASSPPSHEQYF; DNA: TGCGCCAGCTCCCCCCCTTCCCACGAGCAGTACTTC
D: .; V: TRBV20-1; J: TRBJ2-7; size: .; CDR3: CSAMGSPGQYF; DNA: TGCAGTGCTATGGGCTCCCCCGGGCAGTACTTC
D: .; V: TRBV25-1; J: TRBJ1-6; size: few; CDR3: CASSEQGSGNSPLHF; DNA: TGTGCCAGCAGTGAACAGGGTAGTGGAAATTCACCCCTCCACTTT
D: .; V: TRBV15; J: TRBJ1-6; size: .; CDR3: CATSRDYGEEDSPLHF; DNA: TGTGCCACCAGCAGAGATTACGGGGAGGAGGATTCACCCCTCCACTTT
D: .; V: TRBV5-1; J: TRBJ2-2; size: .; CDR3: CASSLEGIYTGELFF; DNA: TGCGCCAGCAGCTTGGAGGGGATCTACACCGGGGAGCTGTTTTTT
D: TRBD1; V: TRBV12-3/TRBV12-4; J: TRBJ1-2; size: .; CDR3: CASSSQGAGGYTF; DNA: TGTGCCAGCAGCTCCCAGGGGGCGGGTGGCTACACCTTC
D: .; V: TRBV6-5; J: TRBJ2-1; size: once; CDR3: CARGGTGGSYNEQFF; DNA: TGTGCCAGAGGGGGAACGGGAGGCTCCTACAATGAGCAGTTCTTC
D: .; V: TRBV28; J: TRBJ1-2; size: .; CDR3: CASSLNRAYGYTF; DNA: TGTGCCAGCAGTTTGAACAGGGCCTATGGCTACACCTTC
D: TRBD1; V: TRBV19; J: TRBJ2-7; size: .; CDR3: CASRETGFSYEQYF; DNA: TGTGCCAGTAGAGAGACAGGGTTTTCCTACGAGCAGTACTTC
D: TRBD2; V: TRBV18; J: TRBJ2-1; size: .; CDR3: CASSPPGTSGSFYNEQFF; DNA: TGTGCCAGCTCACCACCGGGGACTAGCGGATCTTTCTACAATGAGCAGTTCTTC
D: TRBD2; V: TRBV11-2; J: TRBJ2-1; size: .; CDR3: CASRLAGGNYNEQFF; DNA: TGTGCCAGCAGATTAGCGGGAGGGAACTACAATGAGCAGTTCTTC
D: .; V: TRBV2; J: TRBJ1-5; size: .; CDR3: CASSDLGARVNQPQHF; DNA: TGTGCCAGCAGTGATTTGGGGGCCAGGGTCAATCAGCCCCAGCATTTT
D: .; V: TRBV12-3/TRBV12-4; J: TRBJ1-1; size: .; CDR3: CASSPGLGRAFF; DNA: TGTGCCAGCAGTCCCGGGCTGGGGAGGGCTTTCTTT
D: .; V: TRBV18; J: TRBJ2-3; size: .; CDR3: CASSPRRGGTDTQYF; DNA: TGTGCCAGCTCCCCGAGGAGGGGAGGCACAGATACGCAGTATTTT
D: .; V: TRBV9; J: TRBJ2-4; size: .; CDR3: CASSVDGRNIQYF; DNA: TGTGCCAGCAGCGTAGATGGCAGAAACATTCAGTACTTC
D: .; V: TRBV7-8; J: TRBJ1-2; size: few; CDR3: CASSLSTVYGYTF; DNA: TGTGCCAGCAGCTTGTCGACAGTATATGGCTACACCTTC
D: .; V: TRBV5-1; J: TRBJ2-2; size: .; CDR3: CASSLDTGSTGELFF; DNA: TGCGCCAGCAGCTTGGATACGGGTTCCACCGGGGAGCTGTTTTTT
D: TRBD1; V: TRBV5-1; J: TRBJ1-2; size: .; CDR3: CASSPGDRSVNYGYTF; DNA: TGCGCCAGCAGCCCGGGGGACAGGAGTGTTAACTATGGCTACACCTTC
D: .; V: TRBV7-3; J: TRBJ1-6; size: .; CDR3: CASSLGTLSPLHF; DNA: TGTGCCAGCAGCTTAGGCACCCTTTCACCCCTCCACTTT
D: .; V: TRBV6-6; J: TRBJ2-3; size: .; CDR3: CASSLAAGGGDTQYF; DNA: TGTGCCAGCAGTCTTGCTGCGGGTGGCGGAGATACGCAGTATTTT
D: TRBD2; V: TRBV7-9; J: TRBJ2-5; size: .; CDR3: CASTRPLIAGGGLLETQYF; DNA: TGTGCCAGCACCCGACCCCTAATAGCGGGAGGAGGGCTTCTAGAGACCCAGTACTTC
D: .; V: TRBV18; J: TRBJ1-1; size: .; CDR3: CASSPPANTEAFF; DNA: TGTGCCAGCTCACCACCGGCGAACACTGAAGCTTTCTTT
D: .; V: TRBV5-1; J: TRBJ1-1; size: once; CDR3: CASSLVPTGNTEAFF; DNA: TGCGCCAGCAGCTTGGTACCGACAGGGAACACTGAAGCTTTCTTT
D: .; V: TRBV5-1; J: TRBJ2-3; size: .; CDR3: CASSLVAASTDTQYF; DNA: TGCGCCAGCAGCTTGGTCGCGGCAAGCACAGATACGCAGTATTTT
D: TRBD1; V: TRBV29-1; J: TRBJ2-6; size: .; CDR3: CSTAGGSGANVLTF; DNA: TGCAGCACTGCAGGGGGCTCTGGGGCCAACGTCCTGACTTTC
D: TRBD1; V: TRBV28; J: TRBJ2-7; size: .; CDR3: CASTLLQGDYEQYF; DNA: TGTGCCAGCACTCTCTTGCAGGGGGATTACGAGCAGTACTTC
D: .; V: TRBV13; J: TRBJ1-6; size: once; CDR3: CASSDSTNSPLHF; DNA: TGTGCCAGCTCCGACAGCACTAATTCACCCCTCCACTTT
D: .; V: TRBV18; J: TRBJ1-2; size: .; CDR3: CASSPRRVSGYTF; DNA: TGTGCCAGCTCACCGAGGCGCGTATCTGGCTACACCTTC
D: .; V: TRBV20-1; J: TRBJ1-1; size: .; CDR3: CSASVASRGTEAFF; DNA: TGCAGTGCTAGTGTAGCCTCCCGGGGGACTGAAGCTTTCTTT
D: TRBD2; V: TRBV28; J: TRBJ2-5; size: .; CDR3: CASSWGWAGDQETQYF; DNA: TGTGCCAGCAGTTGGGGCTGGGCGGGGGACCAAGAGACCCAGTACTTC
D: .; V: TRBV5-1; J: TRBJ1-6; size: .; CDR3: CASSRDRGNNSPLHF; DNA: TGCGCCAGCAGCCGAGACCGGGGAAATAATTCACCCCTCCACTTT
D: .; V: TRBV9; J: TRBJ2-7; size: .; CDR3: CASSATVSYEQYF; DNA: TGTGCCAGCAGCGCGACAGTCTCCTACGAGCAGTACTTC
D: .; V: TRBV4-2; J: TRBJ1-1; size: once; CDR3: CASSRIPGENTEAFF; DNA: TGTGCCAGCAGCCGGATCCCCGGGGAAAACACTGAAGCTTTCTTT
D: .; V: TRBV4-3; J: TRBJ1-6; size: once; CDR3: CASSQNLISNSPLHF; DNA: TGCGCCAGCAGCCAGAACTTAATATCCAATTCACCCCTCCACTTT
D: .; V: TRBV9; J: TRBJ2-1; size: .; CDR3: CASSVASLGGSDNEQFF; DNA: TGTGCCAGCAGCGTAGCAAGTCTGGGAGGTTCGGACAATGAGCAGTTCTTC
D: .; V: TRBV4-2; J: TRBJ1-6; size: .; CDR3: CASSQDWAGRTLHF; DNA: TGTGCCAGCAGCCAAGATTGGGCGGGGAGGACCCTCCACTTT
D: .; V: TRBV24-1; J: TRBJ2-7; size: .; CDR3: CATSDSDRSKTYEQYF; DNA: TGTGCCACCAGTGATTCTGACAGGAGCAAGACCTACGAGCAGTACTTC
D: .; V: TRBV5-4; J: TRBJ2-7; size: .; CDR3: CASSPGGSYEQYF; DNA: TGTGCCAGCAGCCCCGGGGGATCCTACGAGCAGTACTTC
D: TRBD2; V: TRBV4-3; J: TRBJ2-2; size: .; CDR3: CASSLRSGGPGELFF; DNA: TGCGCCAGCAGCTTGAGGAGCGGGGGGCCCGGGGAGCTGTTTTTT
D: TRBD1; V: TRBV5-6; J: TRBJ2-7; size: .; CDR3: CASSPYRDRLSEQYF; DNA: TGTGCCAGCAGCCCGTACCGGGACAGGCTCTCCGAGCAGTACTTC
D: .; V: TRBV19; J: TRBJ2-6; size: .; CDR3: CASSRVTGANVLTF; DNA: TGTGCCAGTAGTCGGGTTACTGGGGCCAACGTCCTGACTTTC
D: TRBD2; V: TRBV4-2; J: TRBJ2-5; size: .; CDR3: CASSQGLAGESGETQYF; DNA: TGTGCCAGCAGCCAAGGTTTAGCGGGGGAATCTGGAGAGACCCAGTACTTC
D: .; V: TRBV7-2; J: TRBJ2-2; size: .; CDR3: CASSLRLTNTGELFF; DNA: TGTGCCAGCAGCTTGAGGCTGACGAACACCGGGGAGCTGTTTTTT
D: .; V: TRBV27; J: TRBJ1-6; size: .; CDR3: CASNPLSGGRGSPLHF; DNA: TGTGCCAGCAATCCCCTCTCGGGGGGACGAGGTTCACCCCTCCACTTT
D: .; V: TRBV6-2/TRBV6-3; J: TRBJ1-5; size: .; CDR3: CASSYPRGGGQPQHF; DNA: TGTGCCAGCAGTTATCCCCGCGGGGGGGGTCAGCCCCAGCATTTT
D: .; V: TRBV6-6; J: TRBJ1-1; size: .; CDR3: CASNVQGNPTEAFF; DNA: TGTGCCAGCAACGTCCAGGGGAATCCAACTGAAGCTTTCTTT
D: TRBD1; V: TRBV11-2; J: TRBJ2-3; size: .; CDR3: CASSLDWGNRGLDTDTQYF; DNA: TGTGCCAGCAGCTTAGATTGGGGTAACAGGGGATTGGACACAGATACGCAGTATTTT
D: .; V: TRBV29-1; J: TRBJ1-2; size: .; CDR3: CSGWGANYGYTF; DNA: TGCAGCGGTTGGGGAGCTAACTATGGCTACACCTTC
D: TRBD1; V: TRBV7-2; J: TRBJ1-4; size: once; CDR3: CASRQRGTGVEKLFF; DNA: TGTGCCAGCAGACAAAGGGGGACAGGGGTTGAAAAACTGTTTTTT